The T cell receptor beta chain described here comes from a study of T-cell memory formation after mild COVID-19. Study as a whole: Each donor largely had its own TCR clusters.

This CDR3 spans 14 amino acids. Germline-derived CDR1 and CDR2 are SGHTA and FQGNSA. Trimming at V came to 6 bases and at J to 5 bases, leaving 5 bases not matched to a gene. One entry per CDR3 protein, called by TCRdb with MiXCR from the 5' RACE reads. The table lists about 150,000 distinct CDR3 sequences, 14% of them singletons. Turning to this clonotype: No antigen is known for it.

Regarding the study as a whole: Some SARS-CoV-2-responding clones were already detected in memory before infection. Researchers report contracting CD4+ clones mostly in CM and EM, with CD8+ clones in EMRA.

This TCR was sampled from an adult woman who had mild COVID-19 (a few samples of this study predate the infection). Cell type and time point are not known. V is TRBV7-2 and J is TRBJ2-7, with 12 positions matching TRBD1. The source material was PBMCs or a T cell subset sorted from them (not recorded which). DNA of the CDR3: TGTGCCAGCAGAGGGGACAGGGGGCCCCACGAGCAGTACTTC. Amino acids: CASRGDRGPHEQYF.